Listed below are T cell receptor beta chains from one sample, sequenced in a study of blood T cell repertoires in COVID-19. Sequencing used immunoSEQ multiplex PCR; TCRdb keeps in-frame clones, though not all of them. The table lists about 150,000 clones, around 78% of them singletons. Sample: peripheral blood. These receptor sequences come from a man older than 75 with acute or convalescent COVID-19. CDR3s include the opening cysteine and the closing phenylalanine or tryptophan. The order of the fields is CDR3 DNA, CDR3 protein, J gene, V gene, D gene, clone size. A D gene is named only where the DNA matches it firmly. Some rows mark clone size as missing; the rest say once, few, many or name a class of expanded clone.

CDR3 DNA: TGTGCCAGCAGTGTGCAGGGGAGCCTTAATTCACCCCTCCACTTT
CDR3 protein: CASSVQGSLNSPLHF
J gene: TRBJ1-6
V gene: TRBV2
D gene: .
clone size: .

CDR3 DNA: TGTGCCAGCAGCCCTAAAGGACTTGCTCCCCGGGAGCAGTACTTC
CDR3 protein: CASSPKGLAPREQYF
J gene: TRBJ2-7
V gene: TRBV5-4
D gene: .
clone size: once

CDR3 DNA: TGTGCCAGTAGTATGATACGAGGGGGAATATATCAGCCCCAGCATTTT
CDR3 protein: CASSMIRGGIYQPQHF
J gene: TRBJ1-5
V gene: TRBV19
D gene: .
clone size: few

CDR3 DNA: TGTGCCACCAGCACGACAGGGCCAGGCACCGGGGAGCTGTTTTTT
CDR3 protein: CATSTTGPGTGELFF
J gene: TRBJ2-2
V gene: TRBV24-1
D gene: TRBD1
clone size: .

CDR3 DNA: TGTGCCAGCAGCCTTGGGGGTGGGGGCGGGCTTTCCTATGGCTACACCTTC
CDR3 protein: CASSLGGGGGLSYGYTF
J gene: TRBJ1-2
V gene: TRBV28
D gene: .
clone size: .

CDR3 DNA: TGTGCCAGCAGTTTAAACGGGATTGCGAGCTCCTATAATTCACCCCTCCACTTT
CDR3 protein: CASSLNGIASSYNSPLHF
J gene: TRBJ1-6
V gene: TRBV28
D gene: .
clone size: .

CDR3 DNA: TGTGCCAGCAGTGCTTTAGCGGGGGCCGCGGGGAAGCAGTTCTTC
CDR3 protein: CASSALAGAAGKQFF
J gene: TRBJ2-1
V gene: TRBV7-3
D gene: TRBD2
clone size: .

CDR3 DNA: TGTGCCAGCAGTGAATCGGGGTGGGCGAACACCGGGGAGCTGTTTTTT
CDR3 protein: CASSESGWANTGELFF
J gene: TRBJ2-2
V gene: TRBV2
D gene: .
clone size: .

CDR3 DNA: TGCGCCAGCAGCCTTGGGGGGTACACAGATACGCAGTATTTT
CDR3 protein: CASSLGGYTDTQYF
J gene: TRBJ2-3
V gene: TRBV5-1
D gene: .
clone size: few

CDR3 DNA: TGCGCCAGCAGCTTGGCTCTAGGTAGTCCGGAGACCCAGTACTTC
CDR3 protein: CASSLALGSPETQYF
J gene: TRBJ2-5
V gene: TRBV5-1
D gene: .
clone size: .

CDR3 DNA: TGTGCCAGCAGCTTCGGCCAAGACAGATACACTGAAGCTTTCTTT
CDR3 protein: CASSFGQDRYTEAFF
J gene: TRBJ1-1
V gene: TRBV5-4
D gene: .
clone size: .

CDR3 DNA: TGTGCCAGCAGCCCCGCAGGGATCGGACAGCCCCAGCATTTT
CDR3 protein: CASSPAGIGQPQHF
J gene: TRBJ1-5
V gene: TRBV7-2
D gene: .
clone size: .

CDR3 DNA: TGCGCCAGCAGCGGCGGGACAGCTAATTCACCCCTCCACTTT
CDR3 protein: CASSGGTANSPLHF
J gene: TRBJ1-6
V gene: TRBV5-1
D gene: TRBD1
clone size: few

CDR3 DNA: TGTGCCAGCCGGGATTCTTTCGGTGGAAACACCATATATTTT
CDR3 protein: CASRDSFGGNTIYF
J gene: TRBJ1-3
V gene: TRBV28
D gene: .
clone size: .

CDR3 DNA: TGTGCCAGCAGTGAAAGCCTGGGACAGGGCGGTGAGACCCAGTACTTC
CDR3 protein: CASSESLGQGGETQYF
J gene: TRBJ2-5
V gene: TRBV25-1
D gene: TRBD1
clone size: .

CDR3 DNA: TGTGCCAGCAGCTCGCACTCTCAGGGGATTCGAGGCTACACCTTC
CDR3 protein: CASSSHSQGIRGYTF
J gene: TRBJ1-2
V gene: TRBV9
D gene: .
clone size: .

CDR3 DNA: TGTGCCAGCAGTTACTCGAGTTTCGGGGGGCTCATCGCTGAAGCTTTCTTT
CDR3 protein: CASSYSSFGGLIAEAFF
J gene: TRBJ1-1
V gene: TRBV6-2/TRBV6-3
D gene: .
clone size: .

CDR3 DNA: TGTGCCACTCTAGACAGTCTTTCGAACACCGGGGAGCTGTTTTTT
CDR3 protein: CATLDSLSNTGELFF
J gene: TRBJ2-2
V gene: TRBV24-1
D gene: .
clone size: .

CDR3 DNA: TGTGCCAGCAGGACAGGATTGAACACTGAAGCTTTCTTT
CDR3 protein: CASRTGLNTEAFF
J gene: TRBJ1-1
V gene: TRBV12-3/TRBV12-4
D gene: .
clone size: .

CDR3 DNA: TGTGCCAGCAGTTACTGGGACAGTGAAAATTCACCCCTCCACTTT
CDR3 protein: CASSYWDSENSPLHF
J gene: TRBJ1-6
V gene: TRBV6-2/TRBV6-3
D gene: TRBD1
clone size: .

CDR3 DNA: TGTGCCAGCAGTTATCGAGCCGGGACTAACCAAGAGACCCAGTACTTC
CDR3 protein: CASSYRAGTNQETQYF
J gene: TRBJ2-5
V gene: TRBV6-5
D gene: TRBD2
clone size: .

CDR3 DNA: TGTGCCAGCAGTTACGGCAGGGCGGCGGACTATGGCTACACCTTC
CDR3 protein: CASSYGRAADYGYTF
J gene: TRBJ1-2
V gene: TRBV6-5
D gene: .
clone size: .

CDR3 DNA: TGTGCCAGCAGCTTCGGCGGTCGGGAGCAGTACTTC
CDR3 protein: CASSFGGREQYF
J gene: TRBJ2-7
V gene: TRBV7-2
D gene: .
clone size: .

CDR3 DNA: TGTGCCAGCAGTTACGAGGGGGAGATCCCAGAGACCCAGTACTTC
CDR3 protein: CASSYEGEIPETQYF
J gene: TRBJ2-5
V gene: TRBV6-6
D gene: .
clone size: few

CDR3 DNA: TGTGCCAGTAGTATTCCAGGGGGGAACTATGGCTACACCTTC
CDR3 protein: CASSIPGGNYGYTF
J gene: TRBJ1-2
V gene: TRBV19
D gene: TRBD1
clone size: .

CDR3 DNA: TGTGCCAGCAGCTTGCGGGCCTACGTCACTGAAGCTTTCTTT
CDR3 protein: CASSLRAYVTEAFF
J gene: TRBJ1-1
V gene: TRBV11-2
D gene: .
clone size: .

CDR3 DNA: TGTGCCAGCAGCTTAAACAGGCTAAACTATGGCTACACCTTC
CDR3 protein: CASSLNRLNYGYTF
J gene: TRBJ1-2
V gene: TRBV11-1
D gene: .
clone size: .

CDR3 DNA: TGCGCCAGCAGTGAGTCGCGGCTAGCGGGGGGGCGGGATACGCAGTATTTT
CDR3 protein: CASSESRLAGGRDTQYF
J gene: TRBJ2-3
V gene: TRBV10-1
D gene: TRBD2
clone size: .